This entry lists 20 T cell receptor beta chains sequenced from one sample in a study of cytomegalovirus exposure and HLA in healthy donors. The PCR ran on 60 Vbeta and 13 Jbeta primers. Sequencing used immunoSEQ multiplex PCR; TCRdb keeps in-frame clones, though not all of them. The table lists 140,000 to 150,000 clones, nearly 80% of them singletons. The sample comprised PBMCs. These receptor sequences come from a woman between 25 and 40 years old in good health and CMV-seronegative.

This clone was seen a single time. The chain has TRBV4-1 and TRBJ1-1, with no clear D. Trimming pared 4 bases from V and 1 base from J, leaving 10 bases between. Germline CDR1 is MGHRA and CDR2 is YSYEKL. The CDR3 is made up of 14 amino acids. DNA for the CDR3: TGCGCCAGCAGCCCCTTCGGTGGGAACACTGAAGCTTTCTTT. This sequence encodes CASSPFGGNTEAFF.

The chain links TRBV5-5 to TRBJ2-7; TRBD1 matches at 11 bases. Germline trimming cut 4 bases from V and 1 base from J; bases unmatched to any gene: 4. Germline values: CDR1 SGHKS, CDR2 YYEKEE (reference sequence). The CDR3 extends over 15 amino acids. The CDR3: CASSPGQGGSYEQYF. The CDR3 nucleotides are TGTGCCAGCAGCCCGGGACAGGGGGGATCCTACGAGCAGTACTTC.

V usage is TRBV15 and J usage is TRBJ1-1; 7 nucleotides agree with TRBD1. Germline V lookup: CDR1 LNHNV, CDR2 YYDKDF (reference sequence). The length of the CDR3 is 13 residues. J was trimmed by 4 bases and V by 9 bases; bases with no gene match: 8. The CDR3: CATGAQGRTEAFF. As DNA, the CDR3 is TGTGCCACGGGAGCACAGGGGCGCACTGAAGCTTTCTTT.

The V and J genes are TRBV27 and TRBJ2-5, with D perhaps matching TRBD1 (6 bases). Trimming pared 5 bases from V and 5 bases from J, leaving 21 bases between. The CDR3 spans 16 residues. The V gene's germline CDR1 is MNHEY and CDR2 SMNVEV (reference sequence). As DNA, the CDR3 is TGTGCCAGCAGTCCCTACCAGGGGACCCCGCGGGAGACCCAGTACTTC. Its translation: CASSPYQGTPRETQYF.

This chain links TRBV5-1 with TRBJ2-5, with 8 bases identical to TRBD2. With V trimmed by 2 bases and J by 0 bases, 15 bases remained unmatched. The CDR3 is made up of 19 amino acids. Germline values: CDR1 SGHRS, CDR2 YFSETQ. Here the CDR3 DNA reads TGCGCCAGCAGCTTTCCTACTAGCGGAAGGGCCGTCGACCAAGAGACCCAGTACTTC. It translates to CASSFPTSGRAVDQETQYF.

This clone appeared once. The rearrangement links TRBV2 to TRBJ2-5; no reliable D call. This CDR3 is 15 amino acids long. V gave up 1 base and J gave up 1 base, with 10 bases separating them. In germline, CDR1 is SNHLY, CDR2 FYNNEI. This CDR3 reads CASSEVRSAQETQYF. CDR3 in DNA: TGTGCCAGCAGTGAAGTTAGAAGTGCCCAAGAGACCCAGTACTTC.

The chain recombines TRBV28 with TRBJ2-7; TRBD2 might be the D (6 bases). Trimming took 1 base from V and 7 from J, leaving 8 bases between them. Germline V gene sequence: CDR1 MDHEN, CDR2 SYDVKM. The length of the CDR3 is 12 residues. CDR3 nucleotides: TGTGCCAGCAGTTTATTGGGGGGTGAGCAGTACTTC. Translation: CASSLLGGEQYF.

The J gene is TRBJ1-1, the V gene TRBV5-4; D is unresolved. Germline loops: CDR1 SGHNT, CDR2 YYREEE (reference sequence). The CDR3 is made up of 13 amino acids. V gave up 5 bases and J gave up 1 base, with 9 bases separating them. CDR3 in DNA: TGTGCCAGCAGGATTTACAGGAACACTGAAGCTTTCTTT. This sequence encodes CASRIYRNTEAFF.

This clone was observed once. The chain employs TRBV4-3 and TRBJ2-1; D unresolved. V was shortened by 0 bases and J by 4 bases, with 10 bases between the two germline ends. The CDR3 length is 15 residues. Germline V lookup: CDR1 LGHNA, CDR2 YSLEER. CDR3 coding DNA: TGCGCCAGCAGCCAAGACTACACTACGTACAATGAGCAGTTCTTC. This translates into CASSQDYTTYNEQFF.

This clone was observed once. This chain uses TRBV5-1 with TRBJ2-7; 7 bases match TRBD2. Germline CDR1 SGHRS, CDR2 YFSETQ. The CDR3 spans 16 residues. The V segment lost 4 bases and the J segment 3 bases; nucleotides outside the gene matches: 13. CDR3 nucleotide sequence: TGCGCCAGCAGCCCAGGCTGGGGGGGACGTGACTACGAGCAGTACTTC. Its protein is CASSPGWGGRDYEQYF.

The genes are TRBV5-4 and TRBJ2-3; D uncertain. Germline-derived CDR1 and CDR2 are SGHNT and YYREEE (reference sequence). The CDR3 spans 15 residues. The V end lost 4 bases, the J end lost 1 base, and 13 bases lay between the germline ends. In DNA, the CDR3 is TGTGCCAGCAGCGCCACCGGGTCTCGCACAGATACGCAGTATTTT. It is translated as CASSATGSRTDTQYF.

This clone has just a few counts. This chain connects TRBV7-3 to TRBJ2-6, with TRBD1 as a possible D gene (6 bases). In germline, CDR1 is SGHTA, CDR2 FQGTGA. Between the trimmed V and J ends, which lost 6 bases and 0 bases, there was a span of 15 bases. The CDR3 runs to 17 residues. This CDR3 reads CASRPQGSSSGANVLTF. The DNA for the CDR3 is TGTGCCAGCAGGCCGCAGGGGTCAAGCTCTGGGGCCAACGTCCTGACTTTC.

The gene calls are TRBV7-3 and TRBJ1-1; unclear D gene. From germline, CDR1 is SGHTA and CDR2 FQGTGA. V was cut by 4 bases and J by 8 bases, with 14 bases left in between. The CDR3 contains 13 residues. CDR3 in amino acids: CASSSRAGMEAFF. CDR3 coding DNA: TGTGCCAGCAGCTCCAGAGCGGGCATGGAAGCTTTCTTT.

This clone was counted between two and nine times. The V gene is TRBV7-9, the J gene TRBJ2-2; unclear D gene. V was clipped by 1 base and J by 0 bases, with 3 bases between them. This CDR3 is 14 amino acids long. Germline values: CDR1 SEHNR, CDR2 FQNEAQ (reference sequence). CDR3 nucleotides: TGTGCCAGCAGCTTAGACACGAACACCGGGGAGCTGTTTTTT. It yields the protein CASSLDTNTGELFF. Supplemented by reference TRBV7-9 and TRBJ2-2, the full variable domain reads DTGVSQNPRHKITKRGQNVTFRCDPISEHNRLYWYRQTLGQGPEFLTYFQNEAQLEKSRLLSDRFSAERPKGSFSTLEIQRTEQGDSAMYLCASSLDTNTGELFFGEGSRLTVL.

CDR3 sequence: CASSLDRARGYTF. Here the CDR3 DNA reads TGTGCCAGCAGCCTCGACAGGGCCCGCGGCTACACCTTC. V usage is TRBV6-5 and J usage is TRBJ1-2; 7 nucleotides align to TRBD1. Trimming at V came to 6 bases and at J to 8 bases, leaving 9 bases not matched to a gene. Looked up from germline, CDR1 is MNHEY and CDR2 is SVGAGI. The CDR3 totals 13 residues.

The chain combines TRBV27 with TRBJ1-2; perhaps TRBD1 as D (6 bases). Looked up from germline, CDR1 is MNHEY and CDR2 is SMNVEV (reference sequence). The length of the CDR3 is 14 residues. Trimming stripped 5 bases from V and 6 bases from J, with 16 bases between. CDR3 bases: TGTGCCAGCAGTCAACAGGGAGAAATTAATGGCTACACCTTC. Translation: CASSQQGEINGYTF.

On this clone: One end of the junction does not line up with germline, which may come from a read error. CDR3: CASRQGLNTGELFF. CDR3 coding DNA: TGTGCTAGCAGACAGGGCCTGAACACCGGGGAGCTGTTTTTT. The rearrangement uses TRBV7-7 and TRBJ2-2, with TRBD1 matching 7 bases. Germline values: CDR1 SSHAT, CDR2 FNYEAQ (reference sequence). This CDR3 is 14 amino acids long.

This sequence joins TRBV27 and TRBJ2-2, with 9 bases fitting TRBD1. The CDR3 loop spans 14 amino acids. Germline CDR1 MNHEY, CDR2 SMNVEV (reference sequence). V gave up 5 bases and J gave up 3 bases; unmatched junction bases: 1. Here the CDR3 reads CASSRTGDTGELFF. The CDR3, as DNA: TGTGCCAGCAGTAGGACAGGGGACACCGGGGAGCTGTTTTTT.

The CDR3: CASSPILPGYGYTF. CDR3 sequence (DNA): TGTGCCAGCAGTCCTATACTGCCGGGGTATGGCTACACCTTC. The genes are TRBV7-6 and TRBJ1-2; D not resolved. V lost 6 bases and J lost 5, with 16 bases in between. Germline V lookup: CDR1 SGHVS, CDR2 FNYEAQ. CDR3 size: 14 residues. Variable domain in full (rest from reference TRBV7-6 and TRBJ1-2): GAGVSQSPRYKVTKRGQDVALRCDPISGHVSLYWYRQALGQGPEFLTYFNYEAQQDKSGLPNDRFSAERPEGSISTLTIQRTEQRDSAMYRCASSPILPGYGYTFGSGTRLTVV.

This clone has a single count. CDR3 loop: CASGEEKLFF. As DNA, the CDR3 is TGTGCCAGTGGGGAGGAAAAACTGTTTTTT. This chain joins TRBV28 and TRBJ1-4; D unresolved. The CDR3 runs 10 residues. Germline lookup yields CDR1 MDHEN and CDR2 SYDVKM. V was clipped by 9 bases and J by 8 bases, with 7 bases between them.